This TCR beta chain was recorded in a study of blood T cell repertoires in COVID-19. Sequencing was performed with immunoSEQ multiplex PCR; in TCRdb, only in-frame clones are kept and a portion is missing. In the table there are some 210,000 clones, approximately 82% of which are singletons. The length of the CDR3 is 17 residues. The V gene's germline CDR1 is ENHRY and CDR2 SYGVKD. J was trimmed by 4 bases and V by 3 bases; bases with no gene match: 10. The chain links TRBV10-3 to TRBJ1-3; 9 positions match TRBD1. This sequence originates from a man between 50 and 59 years old with active or convalescent COVID-19. The specimen sequenced was peripheral blood. CDR3 coding DNA: TGTGCCATCAGTGAACATTACCCCGGGACAGGGGGAAACACCATATATTTT. Protein product: CAISEHYPGTGGNTIYF.